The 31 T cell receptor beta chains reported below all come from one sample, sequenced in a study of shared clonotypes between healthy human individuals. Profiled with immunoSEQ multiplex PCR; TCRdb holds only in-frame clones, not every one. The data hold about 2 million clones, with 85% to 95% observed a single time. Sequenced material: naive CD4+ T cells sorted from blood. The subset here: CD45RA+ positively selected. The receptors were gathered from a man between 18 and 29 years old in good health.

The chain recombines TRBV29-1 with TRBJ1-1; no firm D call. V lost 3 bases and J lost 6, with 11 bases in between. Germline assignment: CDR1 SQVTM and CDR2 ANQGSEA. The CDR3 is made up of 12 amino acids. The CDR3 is CSVDRGWAEAFF. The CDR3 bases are TGCAGCGTTGACCGGGGTTGGGCTGAAGCTTTCTTT.

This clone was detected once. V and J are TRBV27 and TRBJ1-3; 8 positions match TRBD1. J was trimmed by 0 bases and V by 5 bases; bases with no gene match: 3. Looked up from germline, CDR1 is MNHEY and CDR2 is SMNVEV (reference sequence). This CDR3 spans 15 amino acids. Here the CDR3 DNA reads TGTGCCAGCAGTGCACAGGGGGGCTCTGGAAACACCATATATTTT. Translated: CASSAQGGSGNTIYF.

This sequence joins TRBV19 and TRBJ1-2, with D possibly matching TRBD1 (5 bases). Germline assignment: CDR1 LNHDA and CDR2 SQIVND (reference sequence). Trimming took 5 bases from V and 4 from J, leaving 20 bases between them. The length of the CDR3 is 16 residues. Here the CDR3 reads CASSPSGAPLAYGYTF. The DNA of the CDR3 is TGTGCCAGTAGTCCCTCCGGGGCCCCATTGGCCTATGGCTACACCTTC.

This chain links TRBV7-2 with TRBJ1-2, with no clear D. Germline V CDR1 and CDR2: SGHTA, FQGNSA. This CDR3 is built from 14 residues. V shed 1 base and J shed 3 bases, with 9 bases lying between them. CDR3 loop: CASSLVAVDYGYTF. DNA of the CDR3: TGTGCCAGCAGCTTAGTAGCAGTGGACTATGGCTACACCTTC.

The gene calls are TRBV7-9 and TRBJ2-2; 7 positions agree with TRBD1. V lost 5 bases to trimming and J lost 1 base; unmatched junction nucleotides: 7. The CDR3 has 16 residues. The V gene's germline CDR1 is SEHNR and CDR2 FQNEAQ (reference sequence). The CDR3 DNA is TGTGCCAGCAGCCTCCGGACAGGTTTGAACACCGGGGAGCTGTTTTTT. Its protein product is CASSLRTGLNTGELFF.

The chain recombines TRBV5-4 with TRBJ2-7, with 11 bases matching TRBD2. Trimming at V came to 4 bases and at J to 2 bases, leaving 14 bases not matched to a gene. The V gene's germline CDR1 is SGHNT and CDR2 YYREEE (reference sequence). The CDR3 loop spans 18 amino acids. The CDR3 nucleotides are TGTGCCAGCAGCACGGGGGGACTAGCGGTAACAAAGGCCTACGAGCAGTACTTC. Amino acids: CASSTGGLAVTKAYEQYF.

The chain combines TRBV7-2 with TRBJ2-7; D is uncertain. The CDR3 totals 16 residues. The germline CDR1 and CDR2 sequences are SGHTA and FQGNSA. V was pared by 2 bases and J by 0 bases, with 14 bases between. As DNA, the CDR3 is TGTGCCAGCAGCTTACAGTCCGGAACAATCTCCTACGAGCAGTACTTC. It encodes CASSLQSGTISYEQYF.

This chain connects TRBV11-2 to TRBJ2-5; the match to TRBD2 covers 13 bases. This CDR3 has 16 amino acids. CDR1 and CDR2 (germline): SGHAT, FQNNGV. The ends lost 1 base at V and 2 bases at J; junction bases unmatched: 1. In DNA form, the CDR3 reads TGTGCCAGCAGCTTAGGGACTAGCGGGAGTCAAGAGACCCAGTACTTC. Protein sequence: CASSLGTSGSQETQYF.

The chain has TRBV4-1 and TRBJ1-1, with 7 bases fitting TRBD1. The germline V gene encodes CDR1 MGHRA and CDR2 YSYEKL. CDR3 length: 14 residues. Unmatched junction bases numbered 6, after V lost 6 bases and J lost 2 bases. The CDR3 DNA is TGCGCCAGCAGGACGACAGGGAGAAACACTGAAGCTTTCTTT. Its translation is CASRTTGRNTEAFF.

This CDR3 reads CAWSGGQGHSTDTQYF. In nucleotides, the CDR3 is TGTGCCTGGAGTGGGGGACAGGGTCATAGCACAGATACGCAGTATTTT. This sequence joins TRBV30 and TRBJ2-3; 9 positions match TRBD1. V shed 1 base, J shed 0 bases, and the junction held 5 bases outside the gene matches. Germline CDR1 GTSNPN, CDR2 SVGIG (reference sequence). CDR3 length equals 16 residues.

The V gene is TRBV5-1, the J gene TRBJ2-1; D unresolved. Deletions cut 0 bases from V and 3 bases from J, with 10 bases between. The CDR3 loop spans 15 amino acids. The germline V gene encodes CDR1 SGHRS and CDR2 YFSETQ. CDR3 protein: CASSLERLIYNEQFF. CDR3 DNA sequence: TGCGCCAGCAGCTTGGAGAGACTTATCTACAATGAGCAGTTCTTC.

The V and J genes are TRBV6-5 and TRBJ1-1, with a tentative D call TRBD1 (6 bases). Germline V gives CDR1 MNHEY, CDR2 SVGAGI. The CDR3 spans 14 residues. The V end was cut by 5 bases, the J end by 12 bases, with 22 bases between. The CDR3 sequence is CASSRTGLSDSPFF. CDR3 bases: TGTGCCAGCAGTCGTACAGGGTTGTCGGATTCACCTTTCTTT.

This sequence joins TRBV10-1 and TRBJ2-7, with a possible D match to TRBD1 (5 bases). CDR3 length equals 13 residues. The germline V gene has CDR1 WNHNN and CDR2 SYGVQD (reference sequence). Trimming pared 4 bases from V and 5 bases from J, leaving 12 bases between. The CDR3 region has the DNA TGCGCCAGCAGTGTCGGCAGGGCGGACGAGCAGTACTTC. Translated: CASSVGRADEQYF.

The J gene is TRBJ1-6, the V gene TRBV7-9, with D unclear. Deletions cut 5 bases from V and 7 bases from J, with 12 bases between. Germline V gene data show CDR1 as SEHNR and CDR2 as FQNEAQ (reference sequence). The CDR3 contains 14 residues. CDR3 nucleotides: TGTGCCAGCAGCGCGCCATACTCAAATTCACCCCTCCACTTT. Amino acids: CASSAPYSNSPLHF.

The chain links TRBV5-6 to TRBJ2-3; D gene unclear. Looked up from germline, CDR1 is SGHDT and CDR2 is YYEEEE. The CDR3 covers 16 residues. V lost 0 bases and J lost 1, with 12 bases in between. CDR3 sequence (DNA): TGTGCCAGCAGCTTGGGTTTGGGATGGGGCACAGATACGCAGTATTTT. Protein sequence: CASSLGLGWGTDTQYF.

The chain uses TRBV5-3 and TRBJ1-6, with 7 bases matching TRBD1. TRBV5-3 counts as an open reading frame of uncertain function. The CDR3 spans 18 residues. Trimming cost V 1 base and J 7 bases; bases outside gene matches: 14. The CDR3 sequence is CARSLRGPRRGGNSPLHF. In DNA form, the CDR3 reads TGTGCCAGAAGCTTGAGGGGGCCACGCCGAGGGGGCAATTCACCCCTCCACTTT.

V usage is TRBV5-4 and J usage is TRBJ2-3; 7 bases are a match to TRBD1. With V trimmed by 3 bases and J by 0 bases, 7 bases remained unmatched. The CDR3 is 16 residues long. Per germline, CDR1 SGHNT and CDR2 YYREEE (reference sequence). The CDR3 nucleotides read TGTGCCAGCAGCTCAGGGACAGCTGCTAGCACAGATACGCAGTATTTT. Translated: CASSSGTAASTDTQYF.

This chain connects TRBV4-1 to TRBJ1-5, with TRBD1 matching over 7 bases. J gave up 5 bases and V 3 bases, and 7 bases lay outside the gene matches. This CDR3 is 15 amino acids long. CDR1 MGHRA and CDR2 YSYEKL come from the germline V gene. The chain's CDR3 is CASSQATGEYQPQHF. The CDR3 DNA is TGCGCCAGCAGCCAGGCTACAGGGGAGTATCAGCCCCAGCATTTT.

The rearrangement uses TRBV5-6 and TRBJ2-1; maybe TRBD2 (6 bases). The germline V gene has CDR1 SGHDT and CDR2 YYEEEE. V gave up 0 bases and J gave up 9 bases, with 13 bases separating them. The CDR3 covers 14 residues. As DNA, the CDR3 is TGTGCCAGCAGCTTGGATCTTGGCGGGGCTGAGCAGTTCTTC. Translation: CASSLDLGGAEQFF.

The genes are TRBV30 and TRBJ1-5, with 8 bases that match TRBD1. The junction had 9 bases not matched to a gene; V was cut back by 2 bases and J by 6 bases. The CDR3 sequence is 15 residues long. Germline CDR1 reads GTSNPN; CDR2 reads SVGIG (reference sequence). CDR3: CAWSSGAGGRQPQHF. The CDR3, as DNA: TGTGCCTGGAGTTCTGGGGCAGGGGGCCGTCAGCCCCAGCATTTT.

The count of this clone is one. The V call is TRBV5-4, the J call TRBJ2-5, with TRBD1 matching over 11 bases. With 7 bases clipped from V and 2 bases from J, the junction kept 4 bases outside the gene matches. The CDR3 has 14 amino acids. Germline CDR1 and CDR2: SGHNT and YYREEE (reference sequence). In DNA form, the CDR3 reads TGTGCCAGCCTGAGGGACAGGGGGCAAGAGACCCAGTACTTC. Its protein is CASLRDRGQETQYF.

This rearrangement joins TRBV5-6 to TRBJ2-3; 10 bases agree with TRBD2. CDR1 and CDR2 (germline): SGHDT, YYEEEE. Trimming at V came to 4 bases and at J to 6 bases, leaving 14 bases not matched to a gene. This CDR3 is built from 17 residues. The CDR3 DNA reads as TGTGCCAGCAGCGGCGGACTAGCGGAGGCCCTTCGGGATACGCAGTATTTT. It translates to CASSGGLAEALRDTQYF.

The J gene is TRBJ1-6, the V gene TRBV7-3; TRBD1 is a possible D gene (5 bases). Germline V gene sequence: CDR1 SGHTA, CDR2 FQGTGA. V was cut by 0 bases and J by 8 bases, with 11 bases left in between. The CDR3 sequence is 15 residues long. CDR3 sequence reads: CASSLTPDSYSPLHF. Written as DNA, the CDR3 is TGTGCCAGCAGCTTAACCCCCGACAGCTATTCACCCCTCCACTTT. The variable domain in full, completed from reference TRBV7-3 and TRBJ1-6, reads GAGVSQTPSNKVTEKGKYVELRCDPISGHTALYWYRQSLGQGPEFLIYFQGTGAADDSGLPNDRFFAVRPEGSVSTLKIQRTERGDSAVYLCASSLTPDSYSPLHFGNGTRLTVT.

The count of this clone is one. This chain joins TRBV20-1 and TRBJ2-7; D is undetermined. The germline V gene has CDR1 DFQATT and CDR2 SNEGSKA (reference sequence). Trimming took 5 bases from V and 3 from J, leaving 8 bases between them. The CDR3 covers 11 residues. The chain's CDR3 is CSAPLLYEQYF. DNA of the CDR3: TGCAGTGCTCCTCTACTCTACGAGCAGTACTTC.

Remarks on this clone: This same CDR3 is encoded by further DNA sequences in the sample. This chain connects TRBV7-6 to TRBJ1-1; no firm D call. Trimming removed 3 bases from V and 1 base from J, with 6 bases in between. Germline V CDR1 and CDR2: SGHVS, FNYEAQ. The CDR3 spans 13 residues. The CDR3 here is CASSLTGNTEAFF. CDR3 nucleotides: TGTGCCAGCAGCTTGACGGGGAACACTGAAGCTTTCTTT.

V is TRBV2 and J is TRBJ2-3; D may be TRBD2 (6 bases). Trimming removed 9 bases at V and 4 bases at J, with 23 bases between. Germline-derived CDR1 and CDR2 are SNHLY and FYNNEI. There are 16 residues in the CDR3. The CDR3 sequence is CASPGKWGSGADTQYF. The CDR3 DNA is TGTGCCAGTCCCGGCAAGTGGGGGTCGGGGGCAGATACGCAGTATTTT.

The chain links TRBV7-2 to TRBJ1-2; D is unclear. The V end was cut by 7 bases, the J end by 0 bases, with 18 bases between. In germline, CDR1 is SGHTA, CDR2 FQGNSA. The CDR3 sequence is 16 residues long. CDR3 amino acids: CASTKRPNIANYGYTF. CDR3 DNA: TGTGCCAGCACCAAACGCCCCAACATAGCTAACTATGGCTACACCTTC.

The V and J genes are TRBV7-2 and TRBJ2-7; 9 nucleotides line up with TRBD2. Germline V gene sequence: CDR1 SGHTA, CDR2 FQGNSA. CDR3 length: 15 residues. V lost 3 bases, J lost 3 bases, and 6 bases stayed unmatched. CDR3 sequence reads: CASSFPGLAVYEQYF. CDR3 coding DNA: TGTGCCAGCAGCTTTCCGGGACTAGCTGTCTACGAGCAGTACTTC.

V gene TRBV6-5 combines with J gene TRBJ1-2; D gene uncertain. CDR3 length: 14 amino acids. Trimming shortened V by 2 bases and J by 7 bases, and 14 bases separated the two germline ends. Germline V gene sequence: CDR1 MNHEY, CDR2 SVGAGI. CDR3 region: CASSYVPLDSGYTF. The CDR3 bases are TGTGCCAGCAGTTACGTTCCCCTGGACTCTGGCTACACCTTC.

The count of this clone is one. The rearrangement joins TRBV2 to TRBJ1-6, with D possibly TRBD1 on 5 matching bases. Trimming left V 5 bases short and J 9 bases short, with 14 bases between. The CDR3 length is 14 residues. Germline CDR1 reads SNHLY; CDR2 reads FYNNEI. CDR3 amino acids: CASSIDSGSSPLHF. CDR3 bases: TGTGCCAGCAGTATAGACAGCGGGAGTTCACCCCTCCACTTT. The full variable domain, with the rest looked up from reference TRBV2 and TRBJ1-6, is EPEVTQTPSHQVTQMGQEVILRCVPISNHLYFYWYRQILGQKVEFLVSFYNNEISEKSEIFDDQFSVERPDGSNFTLKIRSTKLEDSAMYFCASSIDSGSSPLHFGNGTRLTVT.

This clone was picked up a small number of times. Here the CDR3 reads CASRAIKGIHEQYF. The CDR3, as DNA: TGTGCCAGCAGAGCAATAAAGGGTATCCACGAGCAGTACTTC. The V gene is TRBV6-5, the J gene TRBJ2-7; D not certain. This CDR3 contains 14 residues. V shed 6 bases and J shed 5 bases, with 17 bases lying between them. Per germline, CDR1 MNHEY and CDR2 SVGAGI.